These 27 T cell receptor beta chains share one sample of origin, sequenced in a study of T cell responses to AZD1222 COVID-19 vaccine. Profiling relied on immunoSEQ multiplex PCR, and the TCRdb table lists in-frame clones only, not all of them. The repertoire holds approximately 93,000 clones, with 75% to 90% as singletons. This sample comprised peripheral blood, obtained 28 days after the second AZD1222 dose. These receptor sequences come from an adult who received the AZD1222 COVID-19 vaccine.

The V gene is TRBV19, the J gene TRBJ1-1; D call uncertain. The ends were cut back, 3 bases at V and 1 base at J, with 9 bases in the middle. Germline CDR1 and CDR2: LNHDA and SQIVND (reference sequence). The CDR3 has 14 residues. The DNA of the CDR3 is TGTGCCAGTAGTATGTTTACCCCGAACACTGAAGCTTTCTTT. The encoded protein is CASSMFTPNTEAFF.

The rearrangement joins TRBV5-1 to TRBJ1-1; no firm D call. This CDR3 is 14 amino acids long. CDR1 SGHRS and CDR2 YFSETQ come from the germline V gene. The germline V and J ends were trimmed by 4 bases and 7 bases, with 17 bases remaining between them. In nucleotides, the CDR3 is TGCGCCAGCAGCCCGGAGGCGGGGAGGGATGAAGCTTTCTTT. This gives the protein CASSPEAGRDEAFF.

The genes are TRBV10-2 and TRBJ1-2; D is undetermined. Germline-derived CDR1 and CDR2 are WSHSY and SAAADI. The CDR3 has 11 residues. Trimming removed 0 bases at V and 8 bases at J, with 4 bases between. CDR3 bases: TGCGCCAGCAGTGAGTCTCGGGGCTACACCTTC. Protein sequence: CASSESRGYTF.

The gene calls are TRBV2 and TRBJ2-2, with TRBD1 matching over 9 bases. The length of the CDR3 is 15 residues. Germline lookup yields CDR1 SNHLY and CDR2 FYNNEI. Losses at the gene ends were 6 bases for V and 5 bases for J; bases not matched to a gene: 7. The CDR3 DNA follows: TGTGCCAGCAGATCCGGGACAGGGCTGACCGGGGAGCTGTTTTTT. Amino acids: CASRSGTGLTGELFF. The full variable domain, with the rest looked up from reference TRBV2 and TRBJ2-2, is EPEVTQTPSHQVTQMGQEVILRCVPISNHLYFYWYRQILGQKVEFLVSFYNNEISEKSEIFDDQFSVERPDGSNFTLKIRSTKLEDSAMYFCASRSGTGLTGELFFGEGSRLTVL.

As regards this clone: The same CDR3 also results from other DNA sequences found in this sample. V is TRBV7-9 and J is TRBJ1-2, with D perhaps TRBD1 (6 bases). The CDR3 is 14 amino acids. V was shortened by 1 base and J by 2 bases, with 8 bases between the two germline ends. Germline-derived CDR1 and CDR2 are SEHNR and FQNEAQ (reference sequence). CDR3 protein: CASSLGQGNYGYTF. In nucleotides, the CDR3 is TGTGCCAGCAGCTTAGGTCAGGGGAACTATGGCTACACCTTC.

This rearrangement joins TRBV15 to TRBJ2-7; no reliable D call. There are 13 residues in the CDR3. V was cut by 1 base and J by 1 base, with 5 bases left in between. Germline V gene data show CDR1 as LNHNV and CDR2 as YYDKDF (reference sequence). The CDR3 spells CATSRGGSYEQYF. In nucleotides, the CDR3 is TGTGCCACCAGCAGAGGGGGTTCCTACGAGCAGTACTTC.

The chain is built from TRBV7-9 and TRBJ2-6; a weak D match, TRBD1 (6 bases). Germline V CDR1 and CDR2: SEHNR, FQNEAQ (reference sequence). This CDR3 is 14 amino acids long. CDR3 in amino acids: CVTSQGPGANVLTF. For the CDR3, the DNA is TGTGTCACATCGCAGGGGCCTGGGGCCAACGTCCTGACTTTC.

V usage is TRBV9 and J usage is TRBJ2-3; D tentatively reads TRBD1 or TRBD2 (6 bases each). Germline V gene sequence: CDR1 SGDLS, CDR2 YYNGEE. V was trimmed by 4 bases and J by 5 bases, leaving 11 bases between them. CDR3 length: 13 residues. The chain's CDR3 is CASSTGRGDTQYF. CDR3 nucleotide sequence: TGTGCCAGCAGCACAGGGCGGGGAGATACGCAGTATTTT.

The rearrangement joins TRBV3-1 (or the pseudogene TRBV3-2) to TRBJ2-1; no firm D call. The V gene's germline CDR1 is LGHDT and CDR2 YNNKEL (reference sequence). This CDR3 has 14 amino acids. Trimming stripped 2 bases from V and 9 bases from J, with 14 bases between. This CDR3 is CASSQFSQGFEQFF. In nucleotides, the CDR3 is TGTGCCAGCAGCCAATTCAGCCAAGGGTTTGAGCAGTTCTTC.

The chain links TRBV7-9 to TRBJ1-2; 8 nucleotides match TRBD1. J gave up 3 bases and V 5 bases, and 14 bases lay outside the gene matches. The CDR3 totals 17 residues. CDR1 is SEHNR, CDR2 FQNEAQ, per germline (reference sequence). CDR3 amino acids: CASSQRDRIVSDYGYTF. CDR3 DNA sequence: TGTGCCAGCAGCCAGCGGGACAGGATCGTCTCGGACTATGGCTACACCTTC.

This chain connects TRBV5-4 to TRBJ1-4; TRBD1 aligns across 7 bases. V lost 2 bases, J lost 2 bases, and 6 bases stayed unmatched. Germline lookup yields CDR1 SGHNT and CDR2 YYREEE (reference sequence). The CDR3 is 16 residues long. Here the CDR3 reads CASSFRQGGTNEKLFF. As DNA, the CDR3 is TGTGCCAGCAGCTTTAGACAGGGTGGGACTAATGAAAAACTGTTTTTT.

This sequence joins TRBV4-1 and TRBJ1-4; 9 bases match TRBD1. Germline CDR1 MGHRA, CDR2 YSYEKL. The CDR3 has 15 amino acids. Trimming cost V 7 bases and J 5 bases; bases outside gene matches: 8. CDR3 sequence (DNA): TGCGCCAGCACCCTACACAGGGGGCAAAATGAAAAACTGTTTTTT. It yields the protein CASTLHRGQNEKLFF.

The chain recombines TRBV30 with TRBJ2-1; TRBD2 aligns across 8 bases. With V trimmed by 0 bases and J by 10 bases, 8 bases remained unmatched. Germline V gene sequence: CDR1 GTSNPN, CDR2 SVGIG (reference sequence). The length of the CDR3 is 14 residues. CDR3 loop: CAWSVITGGPEQFF. The DNA for the CDR3 is TGTGCCTGGAGTGTTATAACGGGGGGGCCGGAGCAGTTCTTC.

The CDR3 spells CASSLVRGGTSTDTQYF. CDR3 DNA: TGCGCCAGCAGCTTGGTAAGAGGCGGAACCTCCACAGATACGCAGTATTTT. This chain links TRBV5-1 with TRBJ2-3; D not certain. The CDR3 totals 17 residues. Germline V gene sequence: CDR1 SGHRS, CDR2 YFSETQ. Trimming took off 0 bases at V and 2 bases at J, with 16 bases between the two ends.

This clone came up once. The J gene is TRBJ1-2, the V gene TRBV18, with TRBD1 matching 7 bases. Germline V gene sequence: CDR1 KGHSH, CDR2 LQKENI. This CDR3 has 14 residues. V trimming: 3 bases; J trimming: 7 bases; junction bases outside the gene matches: 8. The CDR3 loop is CASSPGDRVRGYTF. CDR3 in DNA: TGTGCCAGCTCACCTGGAGACAGGGTACGTGGCTACACCTTC.

The chain joins TRBV27 to TRBJ2-1; unclear D gene. V was clipped by 3 bases and J by 7 bases, with 7 bases between them. Germline loops: CDR1 MNHEY, CDR2 SMNVEV (reference sequence). The CDR3 consists of 12 residues. CDR3 loop: CASSFSENEQFF. Written as DNA, the CDR3 is TGTGCCAGCAGTTTCTCCGAGAATGAGCAGTTCTTC.

This clone was detected only a few times. The V call is TRBV6-5, the J call TRBJ2-7; 7 positions agree with TRBD2. V lost 5 bases and J lost 2; bases outside the gene matches: 9. Germline V gene lookup returns CDR1 MNHEY and CDR2 SVGAGI. This CDR3 comprises 15 residues. In DNA, the CDR3 is TGTGCCAGCAGTCCCCATGGGGGGGGAACCTACGAGCAGTACTTC. This sequence encodes CASSPHGGGTYEQYF.

This sequence joins TRBV12-3 or TRBV12-4 and TRBJ1-1; no clear D gene. V dropped 6 bases and J dropped 7 bases, with 15 bases sitting between them. The CDR3 extends over 13 amino acids. In DNA form, the CDR3 reads TGTGCCAGCAGCTTCAACAGTCCTCTTGAAGCTTTCTTT. Encoded protein: CASSFNSPLEAFF.

This clone was counted once. The chain combines TRBV9 with TRBJ1-2, with D maybe TRBD1 (5 bases). Germline CDR1 SGDLS, CDR2 YYNGEE. V lost 0 bases, J lost 4 bases, and 10 bases lay in between. The CDR3 is 14 amino acids. The CDR3 spells CASSVDRGLYGYTF. In DNA form, the CDR3 reads TGTGCCAGCAGCGTAGATAGGGGTCTCTATGGCTACACCTTC.

The rearrangement links TRBV11-2 to TRBJ1-5; tentatively, D is TRBD1 (5 bases). Germline CDR1 reads SGHAT; CDR2 reads FQNNGV. Trimming pared 5 bases from V and 2 bases from J, leaving 19 bases between. The CDR3 has 17 amino acids. The DNA for the CDR3 is TGTGCCAGCAGCCCATCCGGGGCGAGACGGGGCAATCAGCCCCAGCATTTT. Protein product: CASSPSGARRGNQPQHF.

This rearrangement joins TRBV19 to TRBJ1-5; the match to TRBD1 covers 7 bases. Germline loops: CDR1 LNHDA, CDR2 SQIVND (reference sequence). V shed 1 base and J 0 bases; nucleotides not matched to a gene: 3. The CDR3 length is 16 residues. CDR3: CASSIGGGFSNQPQHF. In nucleotides, the CDR3 is TGTGCCAGTAGTATAGGAGGGGGCTTTAGCAATCAGCCCCAGCATTTT.

This clone was observed once. The chain is built from TRBV5-1 and TRBJ2-5; 7 bases fit TRBD1. CDR1 and CDR2 from the germline V gene are SGHRS and YFSETQ. After removal of 0 bases from V and 1 base from J, the junction contained 3 bases not matched to a gene. The CDR3 loop spans 15 amino acids. This CDR3 is CASSLGTGFQETQYF. In DNA, the CDR3 is TGCGCCAGCAGCTTGGGGACAGGCTTCCAAGAGACCCAGTACTTC.

The chain has TRBV7-9 and TRBJ2-3, with D unresolved. Trimming stripped 6 bases from V and 4 bases from J, with 14 bases between. This CDR3 comprises 14 residues. From germline, CDR1 is SEHNR and CDR2 FQNEAQ (reference sequence). CDR3 in amino acids: CASREFDGADTQYF. The CDR3 region has the DNA TGTGCCAGCAGGGAATTCGATGGGGCAGATACGCAGTATTTT.

The genes are TRBV7-9 and TRBJ2-3; no firm D call. V was shortened by 3 bases and J by 3 bases, with 7 bases between the two germline ends. CDR1 and CDR2 from the germline V gene are SEHNR and FQNEAQ (reference sequence). The CDR3 loop spans 13 amino acids. In DNA, the CDR3 is TGTGCCAGCAGCTTCCTGGTGACAGATACGCAGTATTTT. This encodes CASSFLVTDTQYF.

The V gene is TRBV5-1, the J gene TRBJ1-4, with 11 bases identical to TRBD1. The ends lost 2 bases at V and 2 bases at J; junction bases unmatched: 2. Per the germline V gene, CDR1 is SGHRS and CDR2 is YFSETQ. The CDR3 consists of 16 residues. The CDR3 is CASSFGDRGTNEKLFF. The CDR3 nucleotides are TGCGCCAGCAGCTTCGGGGACAGGGGGACTAATGAAAAACTGTTTTTT.

V is TRBV9 and J is TRBJ2-3; 14 positions match TRBD2. With V trimmed by 5 bases and J by 5 bases, 4 bases remained unmatched. Germline V lookup: CDR1 SGDLS, CDR2 YYNGEE. The CDR3 extends over 15 amino acids. The CDR3, as DNA: TGTGCCAGCAGTCGGACTAGCGGGGGGTTAGATACGCAGTATTTT. Amino acid sequence: CASSRTSGGLDTQYF.

The chain couples TRBV30 to TRBJ2-7; 7 bases line up with TRBD2. Germline lookup yields CDR1 GTSNPN and CDR2 SVGIG (reference sequence). CDR3 length equals 16 residues. V lost 1 base, J lost 4 bases, and 13 bases stayed unmatched. The CDR3 nucleotides read TGTGCCTGGAGTGCCCCGGTGGCTAGCGGAGCTTACGAGCAGTACTTC. It encodes CAWSAPVASGAYEQYF.